This T cell receptor (beta chain) stems from a study of T cell repertoires in cytomegalovirus infection. In the case of this clonotype: Its cognate antigen is unknown.

Points from the study as a whole: There were carriers of CMV plus the relevant HLA, and cumulative public TCR beta family frequency identified them.

One entry per CDR3 protein, called by TCRdb with MiXCR from the reads. Here the sample spans about 920,000 distinct CDR3 sequences, about a third being singletons. The source of this sequence is a human donor in good health (CMV status not recorded). Some clones in this sample may be carry-over from other donors' samples. Sequences were derived from cultured CD8+ T cells from PBMCs, sampled from culture after CMV antigen stimulation.

For the CDR3, the DNA is TGTGCCAGCAGCTCATCGGACACCCCGGGCCAAGAGACCCAGTACTTC. Translation: CASSSSDTPGQETQYF. The J gene is TRBJ2-5, the V gene TRBV7-9; tentative D call: TRBD1 (5 bases). V gave up 4 bases and J gave up 1 base, with 16 bases separating them. The CDR3 contains 16 residues. Germline V lookup: CDR1 SEHNR, CDR2 FQNEAQ (reference sequence).